This TCR beta chain is drawn from a study of response to subunit inactivated influenza vaccine. General observations from the study: Each seasonal influenza vaccination recruits few new T cells, the authors suggested.

Notes on this clonotype: Its antigen is unknown.

TCRdb used MiXCR to reprocess the RT-PCR reads, holding one entry per CDR3 protein. The table records under 200,000 distinct CDR3 sequences, approximately 12% of them present only once. The CDR3 runs to 14 residues. Germline values: CDR1 SNHLY, CDR2 FYNNEI. Germline trimming cut 5 bases from V and 8 bases from J; bases unmatched to any gene: 5. The sample also formed part of further work on T cells expressing NK-cell markers. That source adds: The authors generated TCR beta cDNA through 5'RACE template switching with UMIs. HCMV seropositivity marked seven of the eight sequenced donors; one was seronegative. Leadership of the CD3+CD56-NKG2C+ fraction also belonged to these clonotypes in four donors. Whether expanded NKG2C+ T cell clones recognized HCMV stayed uncertain.

This clonotype originated in a man in his forties or fifties who received an inactivated influenza vaccine. Source: CD8+ T cells sorted from PBMCs, taken 12 days after vaccination. The rearrangement links TRBV2 to TRBJ2-3, with TRBD2 identical over 12 bases. The CDR3 DNA reads as TGTGCCAGCAGTCCCGGACTAGCGGGGCCTACGCAGTATTTT. Translation: CASSPGLAGPTQYF.